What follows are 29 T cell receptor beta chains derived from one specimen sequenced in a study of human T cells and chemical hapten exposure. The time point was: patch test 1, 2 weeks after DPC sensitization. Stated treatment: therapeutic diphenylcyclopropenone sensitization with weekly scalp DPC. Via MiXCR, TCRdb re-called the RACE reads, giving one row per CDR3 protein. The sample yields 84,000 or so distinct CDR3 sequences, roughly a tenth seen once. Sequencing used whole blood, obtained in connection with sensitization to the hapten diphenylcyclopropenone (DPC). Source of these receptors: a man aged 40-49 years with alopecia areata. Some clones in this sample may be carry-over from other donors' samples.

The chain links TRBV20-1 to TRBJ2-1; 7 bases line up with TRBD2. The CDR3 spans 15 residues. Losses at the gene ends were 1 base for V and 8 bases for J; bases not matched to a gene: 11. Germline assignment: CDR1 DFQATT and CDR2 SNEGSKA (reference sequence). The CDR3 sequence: CSARVAASGRDEQFF. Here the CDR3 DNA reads TGCAGTGCTAGAGTCGCGGCTAGCGGACGCGATGAGCAGTTCTTC.

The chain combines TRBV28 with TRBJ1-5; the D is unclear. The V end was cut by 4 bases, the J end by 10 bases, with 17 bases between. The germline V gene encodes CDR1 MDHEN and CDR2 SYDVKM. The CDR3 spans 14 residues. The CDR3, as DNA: TGTGCCAGCAGTTCTCCCGGGAGCATCAGACCCCAGCATTTT. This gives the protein CASSSPGSIRPQHF.

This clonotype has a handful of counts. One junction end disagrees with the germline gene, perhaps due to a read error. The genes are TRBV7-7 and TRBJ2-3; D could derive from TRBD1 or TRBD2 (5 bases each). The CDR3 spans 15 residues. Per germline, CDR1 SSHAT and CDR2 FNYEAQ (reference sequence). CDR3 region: CASSYSRDSTDTQYF. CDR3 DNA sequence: TGTGCTAGCAGCTACTCGAGGGACAGCACAGATACGCAGTATTTT.

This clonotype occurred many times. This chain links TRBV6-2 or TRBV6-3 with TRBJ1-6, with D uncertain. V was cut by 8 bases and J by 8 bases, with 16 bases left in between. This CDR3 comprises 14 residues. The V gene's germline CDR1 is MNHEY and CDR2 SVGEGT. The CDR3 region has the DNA TGTGCCAGCCGCCGAAACGGGAATGATTCACCCCTCCACTTT. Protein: CASRRNGNDSPLHF.

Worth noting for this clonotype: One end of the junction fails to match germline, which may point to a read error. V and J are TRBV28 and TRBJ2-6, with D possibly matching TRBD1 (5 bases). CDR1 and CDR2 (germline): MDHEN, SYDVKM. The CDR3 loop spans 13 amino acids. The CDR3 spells CASSQRGANVLTF. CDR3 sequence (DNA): TGTGCCAGCAGCCAACGTGGGGCCAACGTCCTGACTTTT.

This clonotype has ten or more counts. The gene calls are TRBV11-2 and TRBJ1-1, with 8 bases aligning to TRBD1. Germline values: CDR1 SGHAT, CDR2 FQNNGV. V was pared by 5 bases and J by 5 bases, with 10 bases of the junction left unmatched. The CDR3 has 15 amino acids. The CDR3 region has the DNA TGTGCCAGCAGCACGCAAGCTCGACAGGGGACTGAAGCTTTCTTT. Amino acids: CASSTQARQGTEAFF. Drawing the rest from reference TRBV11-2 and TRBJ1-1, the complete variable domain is EAGVAQSPRYKIIEKRQSVAFWCNPISGHATLYWYQQILGQGPKLLIQFQNNGVVDDSQLPKDRFSAERLKGVDSTLKIQPAKLEDSAVYLCASSTQARQGTEAFFGQGTRLTVV.

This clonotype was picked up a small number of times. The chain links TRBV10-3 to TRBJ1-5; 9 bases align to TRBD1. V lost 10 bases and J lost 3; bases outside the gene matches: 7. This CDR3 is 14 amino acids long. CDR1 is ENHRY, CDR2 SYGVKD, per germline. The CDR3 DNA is TGTGCCACTCGGACAGGGGAATACAATCAGCCCCAGCATTTT. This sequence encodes CATRTGEYNQPQHF.

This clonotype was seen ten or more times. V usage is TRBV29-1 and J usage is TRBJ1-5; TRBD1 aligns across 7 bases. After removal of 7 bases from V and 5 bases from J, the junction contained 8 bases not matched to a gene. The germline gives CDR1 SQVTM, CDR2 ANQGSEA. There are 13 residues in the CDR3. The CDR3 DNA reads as TGCAGCGCTGGGCCAGGGGGGGATCAGCCCCAGCATTTT. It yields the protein CSAGPGGDQPQHF.

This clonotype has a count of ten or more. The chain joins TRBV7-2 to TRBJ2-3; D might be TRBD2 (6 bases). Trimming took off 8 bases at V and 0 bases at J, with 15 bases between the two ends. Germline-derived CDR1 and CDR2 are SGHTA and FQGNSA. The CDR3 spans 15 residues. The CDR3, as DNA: TGTGCCAGCTCTACGGCGGGAACTAGCACAGATACGCAGTATTTT. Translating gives CASSTAGTSTDTQYF.

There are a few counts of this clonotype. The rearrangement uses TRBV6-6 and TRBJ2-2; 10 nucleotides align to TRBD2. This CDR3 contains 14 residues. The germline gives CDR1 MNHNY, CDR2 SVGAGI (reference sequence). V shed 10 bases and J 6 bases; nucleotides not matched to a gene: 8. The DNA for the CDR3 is TGTGCCACCCAGAGCGGGACTAGCGCCGGGGAGCTGTTTTTT. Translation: CATQSGTSAGELFF.

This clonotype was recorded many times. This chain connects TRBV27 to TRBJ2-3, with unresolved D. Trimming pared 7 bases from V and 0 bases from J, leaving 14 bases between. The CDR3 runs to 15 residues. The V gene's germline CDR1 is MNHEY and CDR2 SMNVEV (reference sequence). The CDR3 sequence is CASTPRLGSTDTQYF. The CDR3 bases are TGTGCCAGCACTCCCCGACTCGGAAGCACAGATACGCAGTATTTT.

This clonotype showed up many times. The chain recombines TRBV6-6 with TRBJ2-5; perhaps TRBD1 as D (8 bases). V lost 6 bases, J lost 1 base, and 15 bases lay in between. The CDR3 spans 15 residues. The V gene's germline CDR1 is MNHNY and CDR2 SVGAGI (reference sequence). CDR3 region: CASRDRAGAQETQYF. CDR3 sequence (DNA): TGTGCCAGCAGGGACAGGGCGGGGGCCCAAGAGACCCAGTACTTC.

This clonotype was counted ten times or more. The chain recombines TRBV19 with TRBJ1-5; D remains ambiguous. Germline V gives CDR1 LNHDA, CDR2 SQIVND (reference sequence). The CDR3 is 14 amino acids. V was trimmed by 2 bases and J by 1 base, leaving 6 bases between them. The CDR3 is CASSIMGSNQPQHF. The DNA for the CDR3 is TGTGCCAGTAGTATAATGGGAAGCAATCAGCCCCAGCATTTT.

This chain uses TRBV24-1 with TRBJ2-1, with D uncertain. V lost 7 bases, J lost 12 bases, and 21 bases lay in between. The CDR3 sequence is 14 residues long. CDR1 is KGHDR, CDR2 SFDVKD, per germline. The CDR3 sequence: CATRPGVVRLWQFF. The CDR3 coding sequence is TGTGCCACCAGGCCTGGGGTCGTCCGTTTATGGCAGTTCTTC.

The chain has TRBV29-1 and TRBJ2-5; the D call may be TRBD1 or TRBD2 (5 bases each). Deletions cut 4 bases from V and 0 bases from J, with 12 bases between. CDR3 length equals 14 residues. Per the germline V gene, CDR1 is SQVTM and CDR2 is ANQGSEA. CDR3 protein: CSVAPGTHQETQYF. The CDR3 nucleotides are TGCAGCGTTGCGCCTGGGACCCACCAAGAGACCCAGTACTTC.

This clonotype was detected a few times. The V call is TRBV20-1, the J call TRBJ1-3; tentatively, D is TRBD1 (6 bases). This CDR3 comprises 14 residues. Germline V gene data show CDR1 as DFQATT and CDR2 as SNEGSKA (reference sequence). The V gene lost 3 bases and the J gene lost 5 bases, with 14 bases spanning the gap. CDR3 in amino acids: CSARAGTNRNTIYF. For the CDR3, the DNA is TGCAGTGCTAGGGCGGGGACAAATCGAAACACCATATATTTT.

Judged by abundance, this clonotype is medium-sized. The CDR3 nucleotides are TGTGCCAGCAGCTCGGGACAGGGGGACAATCAGCCCCAGCATTTT. Its translation: CASSSGQGDNQPQHF. This chain links TRBV6-2 or TRBV6-3 with TRBJ1-5; 11 positions match TRBD1. Germline values: CDR1 MNHEY, CDR2 SVGEGT. There are 15 residues in the CDR3. Trimming at V came to 6 bases and at J to 3 bases, leaving 4 bases not matched to a gene.

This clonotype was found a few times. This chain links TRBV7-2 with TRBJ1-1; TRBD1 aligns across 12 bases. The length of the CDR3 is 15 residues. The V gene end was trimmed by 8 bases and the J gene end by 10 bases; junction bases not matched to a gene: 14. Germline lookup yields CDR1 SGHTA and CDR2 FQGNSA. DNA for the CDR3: TGTGCCAGCGGATCAAGGGGACAGGGGGCGGAACGAGCTTTCTTT. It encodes CASGSRGQGAERAFF.

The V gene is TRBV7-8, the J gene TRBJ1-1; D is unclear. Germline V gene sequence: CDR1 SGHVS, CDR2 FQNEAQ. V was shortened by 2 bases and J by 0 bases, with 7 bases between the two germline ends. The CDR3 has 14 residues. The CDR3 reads CASSLNFLNTEAFF. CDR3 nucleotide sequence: TGTGCCAGCAGCTTAAATTTTTTGAACACTGAAGCTTTCTTT.

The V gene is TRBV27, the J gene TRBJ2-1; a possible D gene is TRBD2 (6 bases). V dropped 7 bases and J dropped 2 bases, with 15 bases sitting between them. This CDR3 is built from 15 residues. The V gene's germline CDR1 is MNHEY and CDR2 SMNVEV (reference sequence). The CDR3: CASTQRAQTYNEQFF. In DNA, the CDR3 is TGTGCCAGCACCCAGCGGGCGCAGACCTACAATGAGCAGTTCTTC.

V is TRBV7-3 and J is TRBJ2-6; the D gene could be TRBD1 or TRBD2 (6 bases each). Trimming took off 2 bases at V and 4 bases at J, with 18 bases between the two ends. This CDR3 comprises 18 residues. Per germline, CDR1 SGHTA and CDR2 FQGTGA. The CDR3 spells CASSLSPTGGVGANVLTF. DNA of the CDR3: TGTGCCAGCAGCTTATCCCCTACCGGGGGCGTGGGGGCCAACGTCCTGACTTTC.

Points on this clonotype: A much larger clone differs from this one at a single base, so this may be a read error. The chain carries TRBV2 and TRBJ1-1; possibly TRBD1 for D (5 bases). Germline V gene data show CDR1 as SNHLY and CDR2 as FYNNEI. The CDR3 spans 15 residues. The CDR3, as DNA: TGTACCAGCAGTGACCCTGGACGTCCAGGGACTGAAGCTTTCTTT. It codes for CTSSDPGRPGTEAFF.

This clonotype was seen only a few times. CDR3 DNA: TGTGCCAGCAGCGTTACGGTGGGGAGCCACGAGCAGTACTTC. Translating it yields CASSVTVGSHEQYF. J is TRBJ2-7 and V is TRBV9, with D possibly being TRBD2 (5 bases). CDR3 length: 14 residues. CDR1 is SGDLS and CDR2 is YYNGEE in the germline V gene. The V end lost 2 bases, the J end lost 5 bases, and 14 bases lay between the germline ends.

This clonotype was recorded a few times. CDR3 coding DNA: TGTGCCAGCAGCCAAGATCGGGGTGAGACCCAGTACTTC. It translates to CASSQDRGETQYF. This chain joins TRBV14 and TRBJ2-5, with a weak D call TRBD2 (5 bases). The CDR3 covers 13 residues. The germline V gene encodes CDR1 SGHDN and CDR2 FVKESK. With 0 bases removed from V and 5 bases from J, the gap between germline ends came to 7 bases.

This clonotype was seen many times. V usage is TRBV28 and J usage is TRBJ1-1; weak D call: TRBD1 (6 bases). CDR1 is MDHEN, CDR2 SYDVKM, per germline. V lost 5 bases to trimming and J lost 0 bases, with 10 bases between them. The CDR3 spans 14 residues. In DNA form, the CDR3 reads TGTGCCAGCAGTCCGGGGGCCTTGAACACTGAAGCTTTCTTT. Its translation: CASSPGALNTEAFF. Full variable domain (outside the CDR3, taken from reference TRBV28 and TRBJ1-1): DVKVTQSSRYLVKRTGEKVFLECVQDMDHENMFWYRQDPGLGLRLIYFSYDVKMKEKGDIPEGYSVSREKKERFSLILESASTNQTSMYLCASSPGALNTEAFFGQGTRLTVV.

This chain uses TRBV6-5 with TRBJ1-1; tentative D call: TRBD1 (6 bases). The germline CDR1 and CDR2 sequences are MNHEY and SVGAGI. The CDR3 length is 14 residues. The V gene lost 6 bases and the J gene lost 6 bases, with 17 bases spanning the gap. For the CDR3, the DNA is TGTGCCAGCAGCCACAGGGTACTGGGCGCTGAAGCTTTCTTT. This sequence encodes CASSHRVLGAEAFF.

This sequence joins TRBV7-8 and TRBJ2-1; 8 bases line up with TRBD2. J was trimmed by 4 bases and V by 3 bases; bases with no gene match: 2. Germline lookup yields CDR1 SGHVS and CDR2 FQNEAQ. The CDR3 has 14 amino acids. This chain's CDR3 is CASSLGLDYNEQFF. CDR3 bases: TGTGCCAGCAGCTTGGGACTAGATTACAATGAGCAGTTCTTC. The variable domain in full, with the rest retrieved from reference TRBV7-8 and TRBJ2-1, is GAGVSQSPRYKVAKRGQDVALRCDPISGHVSLFWYQQALGQGPEFLTYFQNEAQLDKSGLPSDRFFAERPEGSVSTLKIQRTQQEDSAVYLCASSLGLDYNEQFFGPGTRLTVL.

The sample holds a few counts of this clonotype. CDR3 bases: TGCGCCAGCAGCCAAGAACCCGCGGGAGCAACAGATACGCAGTATTTT. It codes for CASSQEPAGATDTQYF. The chain employs TRBV4-3 and TRBJ2-3; the match to TRBD2 covers 7 bases. Germline CDR1 is LGHNA and CDR2 is YSLEER. This CDR3 contains 16 residues. Losses at the gene ends were 0 bases for V and 3 bases for J; bases not matched to a gene: 6.

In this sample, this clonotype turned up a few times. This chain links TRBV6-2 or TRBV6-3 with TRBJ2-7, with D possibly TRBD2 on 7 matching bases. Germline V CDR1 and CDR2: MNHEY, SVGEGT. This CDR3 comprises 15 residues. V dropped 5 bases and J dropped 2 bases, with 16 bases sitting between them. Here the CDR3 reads CASSGRGRGTYEQYF. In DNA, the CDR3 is TGTGCCAGCAGTGGACGGGGGAGGGGGACCTACGAGCAGTACTTC.